Shown below are 10 T cell receptor beta chains from a single sample sequenced in a study of T-cell memory formation after mild COVID-19. TCRdb analysed the 5' RACE reads with MiXCR anew, one entry per CDR3 protein. The sample consists of 350,000 to 500,000 distinct CDR3 sequences, roughly 18% of them appearing once. The specimen was PBMCs or a T cell subset sorted from them (not recorded which). The receptors here all came from a man younger than 35 who had mild COVID-19 (a few samples of this study predate the infection). Cell type and time point are not known.

This clonotype was found a few times. The chain joins TRBV11-2 to TRBJ2-3; D is perhaps TRBD2 (6 bases). The germline V gene has CDR1 SGHAT and CDR2 FQNNGV. With 6 bases removed from V and 6 bases from J, the gap between germline ends came to 19 bases. The CDR3 contains 15 residues. CDR3 loop: CASRIPGGVRDTQYF. In nucleotides, the CDR3 is TGTGCCAGCAGAATACCCGGAGGGGTAAGGGATACGCAGTATTTT.

This clonotype has just a few counts. The J gene is TRBJ2-3, the V gene TRBV20-1, with D possibly called TRBD1 or TRBD2 (5 bases each). Between the trimmed V and J ends, which lost 5 bases and 2 bases, there was a span of 11 bases. Germline V gene data show CDR1 as DFQATT and CDR2 as SNEGSKA (reference sequence). The length of the CDR3 is 13 residues. CDR3 region: CSAPSRVTDTQYF. The CDR3 DNA sequence: TGCAGTGCTCCTAGCAGGGTCACAGATACGCAGTATTTT.

The J gene is TRBJ2-3, the V gene TRBV3-1; TRBD2 matches 9 bases. Germline assignment: CDR1 LGHDT and CDR2 YNNKEL (reference sequence). V lost 6 bases and J lost 11; bases outside the gene matches: 6. The CDR3 is made up of 12 amino acids. CDR3 residues: CASSQRGDVQYF. In DNA, the CDR3 is TGTGCCAGCAGTCAGCGGGGGGATGTGCAGTATTTT.

This clonotype was seen more than once but under ten times. The rearrangement uses TRBV20-1 and TRBJ1-6, with D hard to call. This CDR3 is 15 amino acids long. V was pared by 2 bases and J by 7 bases, with 15 bases between. Looked up from germline, CDR1 is DFQATT and CDR2 is SNEGSKA (reference sequence). In DNA, the CDR3 is TGCAGTGCTAGACCCTGGGCGGGGATCAATTCACCCCTCCACTTT. This translates into CSARPWAGINSPLHF.

V is TRBV10-3 and J is TRBJ2-1; D may be TRBD1 (5 bases). CDR3 length equals 13 residues. The germline CDR1 and CDR2 sequences are ENHRY and SYGVKD. Trimming removed 6 bases at V and 3 bases at J, with 9 bases between. CDR3 amino acids: CAISSTDYNEQFF. The CDR3 DNA is TGTGCCATCAGCTCGACAGACTACAATGAGCAGTTCTTC.

V is TRBV6-5 and J is TRBJ1-1; D is unclear. Trimming pared 6 bases from V and 3 bases from J, leaving 11 bases between. There are 13 residues in the CDR3. The germline V gene has CDR1 MNHEY and CDR2 SVGAGI. As DNA, the CDR3 is TGTGCCAGCAGCCGACCTCGGGACACTGAAGCTTTCTTT. Protein: CASSRPRDTEAFF.

V gene TRBV27 combines with J gene TRBJ1-1; D is possibly TRBD1 (5 bases). Germline loops: CDR1 MNHEY, CDR2 SMNVEV (reference sequence). V dropped 4 bases and J dropped 2 bases, with 11 bases sitting between them. This CDR3 comprises 14 residues. CDR3 sequence reads: CASSWGTANTEAFF. DNA for the CDR3: TGTGCCAGCAGTTGGGGGACGGCAAACACTGAAGCTTTCTTT.

This clonotype occurred a few times. The chain is built from TRBV7-2 and TRBJ2-3; 13 bases map to TRBD2. The CDR3 totals 16 residues. The V segment lost 5 bases and the J segment 2 bases; nucleotides outside the gene matches: 4. Germline V gives CDR1 SGHTA, CDR2 FQGNSA. DNA of the CDR3: TGTGCCAGCAGCGGAGGGACTAGCGGGGTCACAGATACGCAGTATTTT. It codes for CASSGGTSGVTDTQYF.

The V and J genes are TRBV27 and TRBJ2-2; TRBD2 aligns across 7 bases. Germline-derived CDR1 and CDR2 are MNHEY and SMNVEV (reference sequence). The CDR3 is 19 residues long. V gave up 4 bases and J gave up 0 bases; unmatched junction bases: 14. CDR3 sequence reads: CASSSVGGGTLSNTGELFF. CDR3 coding DNA: TGTGCCAGCAGTTCGGTCGGCGGGGGAACATTATCGAACACCGGGGAGCTGTTTTTT.

This clonotype was counted only a few times. The chain carries TRBV9 and TRBJ1-1, with a tentative D call TRBD1 (6 bases). Germline loops: CDR1 SGDLS, CDR2 YYNGEE. The CDR3 totals 14 residues. Trimming stripped 0 bases from V and 0 bases from J, with 6 bases between. CDR3 sequence reads: CASSVGDMNTEAFF. CDR3 coding DNA: TGTGCCAGCAGCGTAGGGGACATGAACACTGAAGCTTTCTTT.